This section outlines one T cell receptor beta chain sequence together with its context. The sample belongs to a study of T-cell memory formation after mild COVID-19. TCRdb processed the 5' RACE reads anew with MiXCR; each CDR3 protein has one entry. The sample lists about half a million distinct CDR3 sequences, over 15% occurring once. The material sequenced was PBMCs or a T cell subset sorted from them (not recorded which). The receptor's source is an adult woman who had mild COVID-19 (a few samples of this study predate the infection). Cell type and time point are not known.

The CDR3 loop reads CASTRGTGTGELFF. CDR3 sequence (DNA): TGTGCCAGCACCAGGGGTACGGGCACCGGGGAGCTGTTTTTT. The rearrangement links TRBV28 to TRBJ2-2; weak D call: TRBD1 (6 bases). V lost 7 bases to trimming and J lost 4 bases, with 13 bases between them. The CDR3 runs 14 residues. Germline loops: CDR1 MDHEN, CDR2 SYDVKM.